The entry below gives a single TCR beta chain sequence along with its context. Its cognate antigen is unknown. This entry comes from a study of T cell repertoires in cytomegalovirus infection. General observations from the study: Clonotypes of TCR beta that were HLA-C-restricted and CMV-specific dominated the ex vivo response.

Each CDR3 protein is one row after TCRdb ran MiXCR on the reads. Of roughly 350,000 distinct CDR3 sequences listed, about 32% are singletons. Trimming removed 6 bases from V and 5 bases from J, with 2 bases in between. The CDR3 length is 9 residues. The sample consisted of cultured PBMCs, taken from culture after CMV antigen stimulation. This sequence joins TRBV12-3 or TRBV12-4 and TRBJ2-7; D is uncertain. The receptor's source is a human donor in good health (CMV status not recorded). Some clones in this sample may be carry-over from other donors' samples. CDR3 loop: CASRNEQYV. In nucleotides, the CDR3 is TGTGCCAGCAGGAACGAGCAGTACGTC.